This T cell receptor beta chain was observed in a study of beta chain features in type 1 diabetes. Study-wide points: Possibly, sequencing cDNA over-represented cells that had high TCR expression levels. TCRB CDR3s from Type 1 diabetes patients were moderately but significantly shorter in all four CD4+ subsets. Patients' naive, central memory and Treg TCRB repertoires seemed closer to one another than those of healthy donors.

Reverse transcription of all isolated RNA meant that expressed TCRB transcripts were sequenced. TCRdb's copy holds only in-frame clones and misses some; the assay was immunoSEQ multiplex PCR. The data contain 550,000 to 850,000 clones, 13% of them seen just once; the ten biggest clones take up approximately 0.02%. This clone has a handful of counts. Its target is not known. This CDR3 has 16 amino acids. The V gene's germline CDR1 is MGHDK and CDR2 SYGVNS. The V end lost 3 bases, the J end lost 5 bases, and 17 bases lay between the germline ends. It was via CD45RO/CCR7/CD25/CD127/CD95/CD27 that CD4+ naive, central memory, regulatory and stem cell-like memory cells were sorted.

The rearrangement joins TRBV25-1 to TRBJ2-1; weak D call: TRBD2 (5 bases). This TCR was recovered from a man in his late teens or twenties with type 1 diabetes. Sequenced material: naive CD4+ T cells from blood. Here the CDR3 reads CASSEPKLVPHNEQFF. CDR3 coding DNA: TGTGCCAGCAGTGAGCCCAAACTAGTTCCGCACAATGAGCAGTTCTTC.